These 4 T cell receptor beta chains were sequenced from one sample in a study of cytomegalovirus exposure and HLA in healthy donors. TCRdb's table, derived via immunoSEQ multiplex PCR, lists solely in-frame clones and lacks some. The table records roughly 250,000 clones, 90% of them present only once. Input material: PBMCs. Receptor source: a woman aged 18-29 years in good health and CMV-seronegative.

About this clone: The same CDR3 can be traced to other DNA sequences in this sample. The rearrangement uses TRBV7-2 and TRBJ2-1, with D perhaps matching TRBD2 (7 bases). The germline CDR1 and CDR2 sequences are SGHTA and FQGNSA. This CDR3 comprises 15 residues. With 2 bases removed from V and 0 bases from J, the gap between germline ends came to 8 bases. The CDR3 protein is CASSLRGGSYNEQFF. As DNA, the CDR3 is TGTGCCAGCAGCTTAAGGGGGGGCTCCTACAATGAGCAGTTCTTC. Combining the CDR3 with reference TRBV7-2 and TRBJ2-1 gives the whole variable domain GAGVSQSPSNKVTEKGKDVELRCDPISGHTALYWYRQSLGQGLEFLIYFQGNSAPDKSGLPSDRFSAERTGGSVSTLTIQRTQQEDSAVYLCASSLRGGSYNEQFFGPGTRLTVL.

This chain links TRBV6-1 with TRBJ1-3; D gene unclear. There are 18 residues in the CDR3. Germline CDR1 is MNHNS and CDR2 is SASEGT. Trimming took 4 bases from V and 0 from J, leaving 19 bases between them. The CDR3 reads CASSVNLRRQVSGNTIYF. CDR3 DNA: TGTGCCAGCAGTGTAAATCTAAGGCGGCAAGTCTCTGGAAACACCATATATTTT.

This sequence joins TRBV6-5 and TRBJ2-3; 7 bases agree with TRBD2. Germline CDR1 reads MNHEY; CDR2 reads SVGAGI. Trimming at V came to 0 bases and at J to 6 bases, leaving 6 bases not matched to a gene. This CDR3 has 15 amino acids. The CDR3 spells CASSYSLGREDTQYF. CDR3 bases: TGTGCCAGCAGTTACTCGTTGGGGCGGGAGGATACGCAGTATTTT.

This sequence joins TRBV18 and TRBJ2-1; possible D gene TRBD1, 6 bases. Per germline, CDR1 KGHSH and CDR2 LQKENI. CDR3 length equals 15 residues. V was trimmed by 2 bases and J by 2 bases, leaving 10 bases between them. This CDR3 reads CASSPGRGTYNEQFF. CDR3 sequence (DNA): TGTGCCAGCTCACCAGGCAGGGGAACCTACAATGAGCAGTTCTTC.